The present entry profiles one TCR beta chain with its context. Its specificity is not known. In the same sample, other DNA sequences code for this CDR3. The data derive from a study of shared clonotypes between healthy human individuals. Whole-study results and caveats: Naive subsets typically showed greater estimated richness than memory subsets. A handful of donors held about 5.1% of naive CD4 clonotypes in common.

Genomic DNA of every subset was divided equally among multiple immunoSEQ plates. Data came from immunoSEQ multiplex PCR; TCRdb stores just in-frame clones and leaves some out. The repertoire holds about 990,000 clones, with about four fifths as singletons. CDR1 and CDR2 (germline): MNHNS, SASEGT. Trimming removed 5 bases from V and 4 bases from J, with 3 bases in between. This CDR3 spans 10 amino acids. The donor cohort consisted entirely of Caucasian adults residing in Nashville, Tennessee. The clonotype originates from a man younger than 35 in good health. Some clones in this sample may be carry-over from other donors' samples. Material: memory CD4+ T cells from PBMCs. Subset described: CD45RA-negative fraction. The chain is built from TRBV6-1 and TRBJ2-7, with unresolved D. Here the CDR3 DNA reads TGTGCCAGCAGTCTGTACGAGCAGTACTTC. It specifies CASSLYEQYF.